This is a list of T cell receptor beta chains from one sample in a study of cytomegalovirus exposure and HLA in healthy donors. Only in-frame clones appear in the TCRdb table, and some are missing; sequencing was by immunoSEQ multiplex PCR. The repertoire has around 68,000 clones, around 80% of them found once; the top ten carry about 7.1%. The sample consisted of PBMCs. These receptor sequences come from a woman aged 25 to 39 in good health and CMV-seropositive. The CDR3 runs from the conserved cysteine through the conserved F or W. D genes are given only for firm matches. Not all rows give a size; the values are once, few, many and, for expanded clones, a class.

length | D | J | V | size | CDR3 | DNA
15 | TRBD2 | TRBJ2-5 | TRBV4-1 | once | CASSQEGGRGETQYF | TGCGCCAGCAGCCAAGAAGGCGGGAGAGGGGAGACCCAGTACTTC
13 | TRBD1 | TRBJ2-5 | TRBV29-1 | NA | CSVVQGAGKTQYF | TGCAGCGTTGTGCAGGGGGCTGGGAAGACCCAGTACTTC
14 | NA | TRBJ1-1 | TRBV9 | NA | CASSPWGGSTEAFF | TGTGCCAGCAGCCCATGGGGGGGCAGCACTGAAGCTTTCTTT
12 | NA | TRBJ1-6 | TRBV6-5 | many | CASSYPNSPLHF | TGTGCCAGCAGTTATCCAAATTCACCCCTCCACTTT
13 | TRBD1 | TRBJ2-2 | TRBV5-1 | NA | CASSGTGTGELFF | TGCGCCAGCAGCGGGACAGGGACCGGGGAGCTGTTTTTT
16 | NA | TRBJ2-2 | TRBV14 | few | CASSQLSTVYTGELFF | TGTGCCAGCAGCCAATTATCGACAGTTTACACCGGGGAGCTGTTTTTT
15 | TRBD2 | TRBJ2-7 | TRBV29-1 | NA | CSVEDRTSASYEQYF | TGCAGCGTTGAAGACCGGACTAGCGCCTCCTACGAGCAGTACTTC
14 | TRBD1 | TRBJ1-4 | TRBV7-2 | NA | CASSFGQVNEKLFF | TGTGCCAGCAGCTTTGGACAGGTCAATGAAAAACTGTTTTTT
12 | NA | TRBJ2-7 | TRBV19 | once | CATADTAYEQYF | TGTGCCACCGCCGACACCGCCTACGAGCAGTACTTC
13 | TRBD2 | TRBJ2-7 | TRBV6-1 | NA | CASSTSGRAEQYF | TGTGCCAGCAGTACTAGCGGGAGGGCCGAGCAGTACTTC
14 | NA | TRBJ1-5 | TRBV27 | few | CASSPLSGGQPQHF | TGTGCCAGCAGTCCATTAAGCGGGGGCCAGCCCCAGCATTTT
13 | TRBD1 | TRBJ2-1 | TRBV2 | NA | CASTGQGDNEQFF | TGTGCCAGCACCGGACAGGGGGACAATGAGCAGTTCTTC
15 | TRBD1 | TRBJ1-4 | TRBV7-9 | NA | CASRPPGQPNEKLFF | TGTGCCAGCAGGCCCCCGGGACAGCCTAATGAAAAACTGTTTTTT
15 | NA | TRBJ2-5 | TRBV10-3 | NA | CAISRRQAALWEQYF | TGTGCCATCAGTCGTAGACAGGCAGCCCTTTGGGAGCAGTACTTC
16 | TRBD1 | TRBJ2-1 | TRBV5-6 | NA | CASSLRQGRGYNEQFF | TGTGCCAGCAGCTTGAGACAGGGGAGAGGGTACAATGAGCAGTTCTTC
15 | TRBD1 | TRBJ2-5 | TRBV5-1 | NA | CASSLQGQGEETQYF | TGCGCCAGCAGCTTGCAGGGACAGGGGGAAGAGACCCAGTACTTC
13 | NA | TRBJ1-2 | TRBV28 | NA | CASSLSLSGGYTF | TGTGCCAGCAGTTTGAGCCTTTCGGGGGGCTACACCTTC
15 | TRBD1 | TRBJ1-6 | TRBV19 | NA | CASSIDRGNNSPLHF | TGTGCCAGTAGTATTGACAGGGGGAATAATTCACCCCTCCACTTT
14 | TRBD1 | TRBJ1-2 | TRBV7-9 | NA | CASSRGTDNYGYTF | TGTGCCAGCAGCCGAGGGACAGACAACTATGGCTACACCTTC
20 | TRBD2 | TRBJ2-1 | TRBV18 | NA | CASSPPRAGLADLRYNEQFF | TGTGCCAGCTCACCACCACGTGCGGGACTAGCGGACTTACGCTACAATGAGCAGTTCTTC
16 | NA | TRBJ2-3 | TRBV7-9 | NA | CASSLASGTWLDTQYF | TGTGCCAGCAGCTTAGCGAGTGGGACTTGGTTGGATACGCAGTATTTT
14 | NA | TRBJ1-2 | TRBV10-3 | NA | CAISEGRERSGYTF | TGTGCCATCAGTGAGGGCAGGGAAAGGTCTGGCTACACCTTC
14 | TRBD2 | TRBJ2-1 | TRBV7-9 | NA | CASSGRSGVDEQFF | TGTGCCAGCAGCGGGAGAAGCGGGGTCGATGAGCAGTTCTTC
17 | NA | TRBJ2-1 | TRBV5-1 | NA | CASSPGVVGGRYNEQFF | TGCGCCAGCAGCCCCGGAGTAGTGGGAGGACGGTACAATGAGCAGTTCTTC
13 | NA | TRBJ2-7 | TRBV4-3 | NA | CASSQARFGEQYF | TGCGCCAGCAGCCAAGCCCGTTTCGGTGAGCAGTACTTC
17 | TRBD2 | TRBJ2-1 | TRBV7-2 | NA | CASSPWFSGMSYNEQFF | TGTGCCAGCAGCCCCTGGTTTAGCGGGATGTCCTACAATGAGCAGTTCTTC
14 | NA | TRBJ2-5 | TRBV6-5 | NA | CASSWGRIGETQYF | TGTGCCAGCAGTTGGGGGAGGATCGGGGAGACCCAGTACTTC
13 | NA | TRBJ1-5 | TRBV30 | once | CAWSFRGNQPQHF | TGTGCCTGGAGTTTCCGGGGAAATCAGCCCCAGCATTTT
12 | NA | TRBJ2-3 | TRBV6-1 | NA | CASRGIADTQYF | TGTGCCAGCAGGGGCATTGCAGATACGCAGTATTTT
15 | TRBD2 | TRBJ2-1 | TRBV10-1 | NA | CASSEEAGGYNEQFF | TGCGCCAGCAGTGAGGAGGCGGGAGGTTACAATGAGCAGTTCTTC
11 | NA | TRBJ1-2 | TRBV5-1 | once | CASSRGGGYTF | TGCGCCAGCAGTCGAGGTGGGGGCTACACCTTC
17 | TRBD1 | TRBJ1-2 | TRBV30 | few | CAWRTGGARLGNYGYTF | TGTGCCTGGAGGACAGGGGGCGCGCGCCTTGGGAACTATGGCTACACCTTC
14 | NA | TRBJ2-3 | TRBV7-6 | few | CASSRGQYTDTQYF | TGTGCCAGCAGCCGCGGACAGTACACAGATACGCAGTATTTT
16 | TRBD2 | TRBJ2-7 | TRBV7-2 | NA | CASSLVGGGLAYEQYF | TGTGCCAGCAGCTTAGTAGGGGGGGGACTAGCCTACGAGCAGTACTTC
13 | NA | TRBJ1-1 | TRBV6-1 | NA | CASSRMGGTEAFF | TGTGCCAGCAGTCGGATGGGGGGCACTGAAGCTTTCTTT
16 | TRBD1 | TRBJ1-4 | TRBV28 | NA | CASSLGTGVAMGKLFF | TGTGCCAGCAGTTTGGGGACAGGGGTTGCTATGGGAAAACTGTTTTTT
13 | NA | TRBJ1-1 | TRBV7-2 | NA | CASSLYRNTEAFF | TGTGCCAGCAGCTTGTACAGGAACACTGAAGCTTTCTTT
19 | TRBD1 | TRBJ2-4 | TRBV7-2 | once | CASSLVGSSGQVAKNIQYF | TGTGCCAGCAGCTTAGTAGGTTCCTCGGGACAGGTAGCCAAAAACATTCAGTACTTC
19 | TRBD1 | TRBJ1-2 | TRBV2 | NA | CASSEARGQGALANYGYTF | TGTGCCAGCAGTGAAGCGCGTGGACAGGGGGCCCTAGCTAACTATGGCTACACCTTC
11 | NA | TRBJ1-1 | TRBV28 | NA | CVTCLNTEAFF | TGTGTGACTTGCCTGAACACTGAAGCTTTCTTT
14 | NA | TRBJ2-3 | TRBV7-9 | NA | CASSLVVTADTQYF | TGTGCCAGCAGCTTAGTTGTAACAGCAGATACGCAGTATTTT